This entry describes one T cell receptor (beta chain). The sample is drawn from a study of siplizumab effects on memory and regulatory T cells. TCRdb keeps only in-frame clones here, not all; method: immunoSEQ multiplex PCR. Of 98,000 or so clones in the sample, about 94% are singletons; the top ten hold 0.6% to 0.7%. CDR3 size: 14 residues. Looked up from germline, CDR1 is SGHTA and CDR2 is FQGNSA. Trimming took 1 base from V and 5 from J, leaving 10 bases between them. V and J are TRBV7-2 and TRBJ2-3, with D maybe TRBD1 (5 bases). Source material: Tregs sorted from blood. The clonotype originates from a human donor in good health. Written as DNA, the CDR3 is TGTGCCAGCAGCTTAGACCCAGGGTTAGATACGCAGTATTTT. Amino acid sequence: CASSLDPGLDTQYF.